The 7 T cell receptor beta chains listed next were all sequenced from one sample in a study of shared clonotypes between healthy human individuals. Generated by immunoSEQ multiplex PCR, the TCRdb table keeps only in-frame clones and is missing some. Among some 1.4 million clones listed, over 95% were seen once. The sequencing input was naive CD4+ T cells sorted from blood. The subset here: CD45RA+ positively selected. Every receptor here comes from a man aged 30 to 39 in good health.

DNA for the CDR3: TGTGCCAGCAGTACTCAAGGAGGGGGCTATAATGAAAAACTGTTTTTT. Amino acids: CASSTQGGGYNEKLFF. The chain is built from TRBV25-1 and TRBJ1-4; TRBD1 agrees at 7 bases. Trimming removed 5 bases from V and 4 bases from J; junction bases left unmatched: 10. Germline CDR1 and CDR2: MGHDK and SYGVNS. This CDR3 has 16 amino acids.

The count of this clone is one. This chain uses TRBV28 with TRBJ2-1; D possibly corresponds to TRBD2 (6 bases). V was clipped by 5 bases and J by 7 bases, with 12 bases between them. The CDR3 totals 13 residues. From germline, CDR1 is MDHEN and CDR2 SYDVKM. The CDR3 sequence is CASSTGTPNEQFF. CDR3 coding DNA: TGTGCCAGCAGTACCGGGACTCCTAATGAGCAGTTCTTC.

The chain uses TRBV4-1 and TRBJ1-1, with unresolved D. CDR3 size: 14 residues. The V end was cut by 0 bases, the J end by 0 bases, with 5 bases between. The V gene's germline CDR1 is MGHRA and CDR2 YSYEKL. The CDR3 reads CASSQEQVNTEAFF. The DNA for the CDR3 is TGCGCCAGCAGCCAAGAGCAAGTGAACACTGAAGCTTTCTTT.

The chain employs TRBV11-3 and TRBJ1-1, with 8 positions matching TRBD1. The CDR3 totals 14 residues. Germline assignment: CDR1 SGHNT and CDR2 YENEEA. The J segment lost 1 base and the V segment lost 5 bases, leaving 3 bases of the junction unmatched. Written as DNA, the CDR3 is TGTGCCAGCAGCCAGGGACAGGCGAACACTGAAGCTTTCTTT. This encodes CASSQGQANTEAFF. Full variable domain (remainder filled in from reference TRBV11-3 and TRBJ1-1): EAGVVQSPRYKIIEKKQPVAFWCNPISGHNTLYWYLQNLGQGPELLIRYENEEAVDDSQLPKDRFSAERLKGVDSTLKIQPAELGDSAVYLCASSQGQANTEAFFGQGTRLTVV.

V usage is TRBV9 and J usage is TRBJ2-7; no clear D gene. Germline CDR1 SGDLS, CDR2 YYNGEE. The CDR3 is made up of 14 amino acids. Trimming removed 0 bases from V and 0 bases from J, with 7 bases in between. DNA for the CDR3: TGTGCCAGCAGCGTAGGCCCACGCTCCTACGAGCAGTACTTC. It codes for CASSVGPRSYEQYF.

The chain carries TRBV4-3 and TRBJ2-1, with TRBD1 as a possible D gene (5 bases). CDR3 size: 14 residues. Germline V gene data show CDR1 as LGHNA and CDR2 as YSLEER. Trimming removed 1 base at V and 5 bases at J, with 9 bases between. This CDR3 is CASSQVGRDNEQFF. CDR3 in DNA: TGCGCCAGCAGCCAAGTGGGCAGGGACAATGAGCAGTTCTTC.

The chain links TRBV5-1 to TRBJ2-7, with 7 nucleotides matching TRBD2. Per the germline V gene, CDR1 is SGHRS and CDR2 is YFSETQ. The CDR3 has 15 residues. V dropped 0 bases and J dropped 6; count of bases not matched to a gene: 9. The CDR3 sequence is CASSLGDYGASEQYF. For the CDR3, the DNA is TGCGCCAGCAGCTTGGGGGACTACGGCGCATCCGAGCAGTACTTC.